This T cell receptor (beta chain) was sequenced in a study of T cell responses to AZD1222 COVID-19 vaccine. Notes on the study in general: Only 5 to 7 individuals given AZD1222 were seropositive at baseline. Donors, mostly white British, included more females; clonal diversity was possibly underestimated. CD4 TCRs linked to vaccination spanned spike, dominating at 160-218 and 743-854.

This table comes from immunoSEQ multiplex PCR, and its TCRdb copy is limited to in-frame clones, with some not included. This sample has tens of thousands of clones, with 70% to 90% found just once. V was clipped by 0 bases and J by 3 bases; unmatched bases: 5. Germline CDR1 is LGHNT and CDR2 is FRNRAP. CDR3 length equals 17 residues. Recipients boosted at about 4 weeks or about 12 weeks are pooled. As to this clone: What it binds is not known.

This receptor was identified in an adult who received the AZD1222 COVID-19 vaccine. Sequenced here: peripheral blood, sampled 28 days after the second AZD1222 dose. The chain couples TRBV12-5 to TRBJ2-1; 10 nucleotides line up with TRBD1. CDR3 bases: TGTGCTAGTGGTTTGGTAGGGTGGACAGGGGGCTACAATGAGCAGTTCTTC. Its translation is CASGLVGWTGGYNEQFF.